Given below is one T cell receptor beta chain in context. No antigen is known for it. Only in-frame clones appear in the TCRdb table, and some are missing; sequencing was by immunoSEQ multiplex PCR. The sample has tens of thousands of clones; around 86% are singletons. Sampled blood was obtained at baseline, cycle 4 day 1, and cycle 7 day 1. The source of the sample is a study of OX40 agonist ivuxolimab in advanced cancers. This CDR3 region has 15 residues. The germline CDR1 and CDR2 sequences are MDHEN and SYDVKM. V shed 7 bases, J shed 3 bases, and the junction held 8 bases outside the gene matches. Overall study findings and caveats: Expansion of clones was among the lowest in partial responders at 0.1-3.0 mg/kg.

This clonotype originated in an adult with an advanced solid tumor such as melanoma, head and neck, liver or kidney cancer. This rearrangement joins TRBV28 to TRBJ2-2, with 7 bases fitting TRBD1. This material consisted of CD4+ or CD8+ T cells sorted from blood, taken in a trial of the OX40 agonist ivuxolimab. This chain's CDR3 is CASKGVDRDTGELFF. The CDR3 DNA reads TGTGCCAGCAAGGGGGTTGACAGGGACACCGGGGAGCTGTTTTTT.